The 26 T cell receptor beta chains presented below share a single source sample, sequenced in a study of post-analysis software for immune sequencing data. Study-level results: TRBV5-6, TRBV5-1 and TRBV20-1 belonged to a set of a handful of TRBV segments that were more frequent in patients than controls.

These TCRs are of unknown antigen specificity. TCR beta cDNA libraries had unique molecular identifiers. TCRdb analysed the PCR reads with MiXCR anew, one entry per CDR3 protein. The table shows about 540,000 distinct CDR3 sequences, with 30% to 40% occurring only once. The sequencing sample was made of blood. These receptors were collected from a girl under 18 with multiple sclerosis.

The chain has TRBV3-1 and TRBJ1-2; D gene ambiguous. The CDR3 sequence is 13 residues long. Trimming cost V 0 bases and J 6 bases, with 8 bases left between them. In germline, CDR1 is LGHDT, CDR2 YNNKEL (reference sequence). The CDR3 coding sequence is TGTGCCAGCAGCCAAGAAACGGCTAATGGCTACACCTTC. This translates into CASSQETANGYTF.

The V and J genes are TRBV12-3 or TRBV12-4 and TRBJ2-3; possibly TRBD2 for D (5 bases). Trimming removed 10 bases from V and 6 bases from J, with 20 bases in between. This CDR3 contains 14 residues. The CDR3 nucleotides are TGTGCCACACGTCCGAGAGGGAGAGCGGATACGCAGTATTTT. It yields the protein CATRPRGRADTQYF.

The V call is TRBV10-3, the J call TRBJ1-1, with D possibly being TRBD1 (5 bases). The CDR3 length is 13 residues. In germline, CDR1 is ENHRY, CDR2 SYGVKD. V shed 10 bases and J shed 8 bases, with 20 bases lying between them. As DNA, the CDR3 is TGTGCCAGCGGCGGAGGGGCGTTCTCAGAAGCTTTCTTT. Translated, it gives CASGGGAFSEAFF.

This clonotype was found a few times. The chain links TRBV29-1 to TRBJ2-5; D is undetermined. Germline V CDR1 and CDR2: SQVTM, ANQGSEA. Trimming pared 1 base from V and 5 bases from J, leaving 11 bases between. This CDR3 contains 13 residues. The CDR3 coding sequence is TGCAGCGTTGAAGTGGTAGTGGGTGAGACCCAGTACTTC. Translating it yields CSVEVVVGETQYF.

The gene calls are TRBV13 and TRBJ2-7; unclear D gene. The CDR3 length is 17 residues. From germline, CDR1 is PRHDT and CDR2 FYEKMQ (reference sequence). V was cut by 0 bases and J by 1 base, with 16 bases left in between. CDR3 protein: CASSLGFRDNPSYEQYF. CDR3 DNA: TGTGCCAGCAGCTTAGGTTTTAGGGATAACCCATCCTACGAGCAGTACTTC.

This clonotype has more than one count but fewer than ten. The chain combines TRBV11-2 with TRBJ2-3; 10 bases line up with TRBD1. Germline CDR1 reads SGHAT; CDR2 reads FQNNGV. The CDR3 is 16 amino acids. The ends lost 5 bases at V and 2 bases at J; junction bases unmatched: 7. CDR3 region: CASSHDRGLYTDTQYF. The CDR3 coding sequence is TGTGCCAGCAGCCACGACAGGGGGCTGTACACAGATACGCAGTATTTT.

This clonotype has at least ten counts. V gene TRBV6-5 combines with J gene TRBJ2-7, with 8 bases matching TRBD1. V shed 6 bases, J shed 4 bases, and the junction held 8 bases outside the gene matches. Germline CDR1 and CDR2: MNHEY and SVGAGI. The CDR3 spans 14 residues. The chain's CDR3 is CASRRDRGGYEQYF. The CDR3 nucleotides read TGTGCCAGCAGGCGCGACAGGGGCGGGTACGAGCAGTACTTC.

This clonotype was counted a few times. The gene calls are TRBV5-1 and TRBJ2-2, with a weak D call TRBD1 (6 bases). There are 16 residues in the CDR3. V lost 0 bases to trimming and J lost 4 bases, with 13 bases between them. From germline, CDR1 is SGHRS and CDR2 YFSETQ. CDR3 sequence (DNA): TGCGCCAGCAGCTTGGCGAATACAGGGCGCACCGGGGAGCTGTTTTTT. Translated: CASSLANTGRTGELFF. Using reference TRBV5-1 and TRBJ2-2 for the parts outside the CDR3, the full variable domain is KAGVTQTPRYLIKTRGQQVTLSCSPISGHRSVSWYQQTPGQGLQFLFEYFSETQRNKGNFPGRFSGRQFSNSRSEMNVSTLELGDSALYLCASSLANTGRTGELFFGEGSRLTVL.

A few counts support this clonotype. This chain links TRBV6-1 with TRBJ2-7; 10 bases align to TRBD1. V lost 4 bases and J lost 5; bases outside the gene matches: 2. The CDR3 runs to 13 residues. Germline assignment: CDR1 MNHNS and CDR2 SASEGT. The CDR3, as DNA: TGTGCCAGCAGTGGGGACAGGGGACACGAGCAGTACTTC. Protein sequence: CASSGDRGHEQYF.

The chain employs TRBV4-2 and TRBJ1-2; D uncertain. This CDR3 comprises 16 residues. V was shortened by 0 bases and J by 5 bases, with 16 bases between the two germline ends. Germline V gene data show CDR1 as LGHNA and CDR2 as YNFKEQ. CDR3 in DNA: TGTGCCAGCAGCCAAGATGGCGAGGCCGTGATTTATGGCTACACCTTC. Its protein product is CASSQDGEAVIYGYTF.

As regards this clonotype: It may be a read error: a sequence one base away is much more abundant. The chain couples TRBV12-3 or TRBV12-4 to TRBJ2-1; D assignment may be TRBD1 or TRBD2 (5 bases each). The CDR3 runs to 13 residues. Between the trimmed V and J ends, which lost 11 bases and 2 bases, there was a span of 13 bases. As DNA, the CDR3 is TGTGCCGGCACCAGGGACCCCTACAATGAGCAGTTCTTC. Protein sequence: CAGTRDPYNEQFF.

J is TRBJ1-6 and V is TRBV7-2; no definite D call. Germline CDR1 SGHTA, CDR2 FQGNSA. V gave up 3 bases and J gave up 7 bases, with 10 bases separating them. The CDR3 contains 14 residues. CDR3 DNA sequence: TGTGCCAGCAGCTTCAACCCGGGGAATTCACCCCTCCACTTT. As protein: CASSFNPGNSPLHF.

The CDR3 coding sequence is TGTGCCAGCAGTTTCACAGTCTATGGCTACACCTTC. This gives the protein CASSFTVYGYTF. The J gene is TRBJ1-2, the V gene TRBV28, with D uncertain. The CDR3 is 12 amino acids. Germline values: CDR1 MDHEN, CDR2 SYDVKM. With 3 bases removed from V and 4 bases from J, the gap between germline ends came to 6 bases.

The gene calls are TRBV24-1 and TRBJ2-7, with 8 bases fitting TRBD1. The tail of the sequence fits TRBJ2-5 better, so the J call may be wrong. The germline V gene has CDR1 KGHDR and CDR2 SFDVKD. The CDR3 is made up of 15 amino acids. CDR3: CATSDPQGGKETQYF. The DNA of the CDR3 is TGTGCCACCAGTGATCCACAGGGGGGAAAAGAGACCCAGTACTTC.

This chain joins TRBV12-3 or TRBV12-4 and TRBJ2-3; 7 nucleotides line up with TRBD2. The CDR3 runs 15 residues. Losses at the gene ends were 2 bases for V and 0 bases for J; bases not matched to a gene: 2. The chain's CDR3 is CASSLKAGSTDTQYF. CDR3 nucleotides: TGTGCCAGCAGTTTAAAAGCGGGGAGCACAGATACGCAGTATTTT.

A single count supports this clonotype. This sequence joins TRBV2 and TRBJ1-2; D gene uncertain. This CDR3 contains 13 residues. Between the trimmed V and J ends, which lost 6 bases and 7 bases, there was a span of 15 bases. Germline V gene data show CDR1 as SNHLY and CDR2 as FYNNEI. CDR3 sequence (DNA): TGTGCCAGCAGGGGATCCCCTAGTCTTGGCTACACCTTC. Translation: CASRGSPSLGYTF.

The table lists this clonotype with a few counts. The chain links TRBV15 to TRBJ2-1; 8 nucleotides line up with TRBD2. CDR1 is LNHNV and CDR2 is YYDKDF in the germline V gene (reference sequence). The length of the CDR3 is 17 residues. With 0 bases clipped from V and 11 bases from J, the junction kept 15 bases outside the gene matches. The CDR3 spells CATSRDSVVGGGLQQFF. CDR3 nucleotides: TGTGCCACCAGCAGAGATTCGGTAGTTGGCGGGGGGCTGCAGCAGTTCTTC.

This sequence joins TRBV6-1 and TRBJ2-1; 9 bases are shared with TRBD2. V shed 6 bases and J 3 bases; nucleotides not matched to a gene: 15. This CDR3 comprises 18 residues. Per germline, CDR1 MNHNS and CDR2 SASEGT. The CDR3 protein is CASSPLSGGQIYYNEQFF. CDR3 bases: TGTGCCAGCAGCCCTCTTAGCGGGGGCCAAATCTACTACAATGAGCAGTTCTTC.

This clonotype turned up a few times. The chain combines TRBV20-1 with TRBJ2-3, with 7 bases lining up with TRBD2. This CDR3 is built from 14 residues. Germline CDR1 reads DFQATT; CDR2 reads SNEGSKA (reference sequence). Trimming removed 0 bases from V and 2 bases from J; junction bases left unmatched: 2. The DNA of the CDR3 is TGCAGTGCTAGAGACGCGGGGGACACAGATACGCAGTATTTT. It yields the protein CSARDAGDTDTQYF.

There are a few counts of this clonotype. V and J are TRBV6-5 and TRBJ1-2; tentatively, D is TRBD1 (5 bases). The ends were cut back, 7 bases at V and 0 bases at J, with 18 bases in the middle. CDR1 is MNHEY and CDR2 is SVGAGI in the germline V gene. This CDR3 has 16 residues. CDR3: CASTRGGWGANYGYTF. CDR3 nucleotides: TGTGCCAGCACCCGTGGGGGATGGGGAGCTAACTATGGCTACACCTTC.

In regard to this clonotype: An end of the junction differs from the germline gene, which may be a read error. The rearrangement links TRBV4-1 to TRBJ2-5, with 13 bases matching TRBD2. This CDR3 is built from 17 residues. The germline V gene encodes CDR1 MGHRA and CDR2 YSYEKL. This CDR3 reads CTSSQNRLAGGQETQYF. CDR3 nucleotides: TGCACCAGCAGCCAAAACAGACTAGCGGGGGGACAAGAGACCCAGTACTTC.

Here the CDR3 reads CSADYLANEQFF. In DNA form, the CDR3 reads TGCAGTGCGGACTACCTAGCGAATGAGCAGTTCTTC. The chain uses TRBV20-1 and TRBJ2-1, with D possibly being TRBD2 (6 bases). V was clipped by 6 bases and J by 7 bases, with 13 bases between them. The CDR3 contains 12 residues. From germline, CDR1 is DFQATT and CDR2 SNEGSKA (reference sequence).

The chain uses TRBV20-1 and TRBJ1-5; D call uncertain. CDR3 length: 13 residues. Trimming cost V 3 bases and J 4 bases, with 10 bases left between them. Germline assignment: CDR1 DFQATT and CDR2 SNEGSKA (reference sequence). This CDR3 reads CSASIGKNQPQHF. The CDR3 nucleotides are TGCAGTGCTAGTATAGGGAAAAATCAGCCCCAGCATTTT.

The chain has TRBV5-1 and TRBJ2-7, with D possibly called TRBD1 or TRBD2 (5 bases each). The CDR3 extends over 13 amino acids. CDR1 is SGHRS, CDR2 YFSETQ, per germline. Trimming removed 4 bases at V and 3 bases at J, with 11 bases between. The CDR3 is CASSQGPLYEQYF. CDR3 bases: TGCGCCAGCAGCCAGGGACCCCTCTACGAGCAGTACTTC.

This clonotype was detected a few times. The V gene is TRBV20-1, the J gene TRBJ1-2; no reliable D call. The CDR3 covers 12 residues. The V and J ends lost 0 bases and 3 bases respectively, with 5 bases between them. Germline assignment: CDR1 DFQATT and CDR2 SNEGSKA (reference sequence). CDR3 DNA: TGCAGTGCTAGAGACGCAGACTATGGCTACACCTTC. This codes for CSARDADYGYTF.

This clonotype was seen a handful of times. The J gene is TRBJ1-4, the V gene TRBV21-1; TRBD1 is taken as the D call from the table, unchecked against the DNA. TRBV21-1 is listed as a pseudogene. This CDR3 is built from 13 residues. Here the CDR3 DNA reads TGTGCCACCCGACAGGGGCAGAATGAAAAACTGTTTTTT. It specifies CATRQGQNEKLFF.